This TCR beta chain was found in a study of OX40 agonist ivuxolimab in advanced cancers. Study-level background: All patients had ivuxolimab intravenously every 2 weeks at 0.01 to 10 mg/kg. Every patient in dose escalation had hepatocellular carcinoma, melanoma, renal cell or head and neck cancer.

Sampling of blood occurred at baseline, cycle 4 day 1, and cycle 7 day 1. Whole-study results and caveats: Doses of 0.1 to 3.0 mg/kg were accompanied by clonal expansion of CD4+ and CD8+ blood T cells by week 6.

For this clone: Its antigen is unknown.

Profiling relied on immunoSEQ multiplex PCR, and the TCRdb table lists in-frame clones only, not all of them. The repertoire holds around 64,000 clones, with about nine tenths as singletons. V was trimmed by 3 bases and J by 8 bases, leaving 15 bases between them. Germline assignment: CDR1 SGHDT and CDR2 YYEEEE. The CDR3 spans 15 residues. This TCR came from an adult with an advanced solid tumor such as melanoma, head and neck, liver or kidney cancer. The specimen comprised CD4+ or CD8+ T cells sorted from blood, sampled in a trial of the OX40 agonist ivuxolimab. V and J are TRBV5-6 and TRBJ1-6; tentative D call: TRBD1 (6 bases). The CDR3 is CASSSPYRDDSPLHF. DNA for the CDR3: TGTGCCAGCAGCTCACCCTACAGGGATGATTCACCCCTCCACTTT. Combining the CDR3 with reference TRBV5-6 and TRBJ1-6 gives the whole variable domain DAGVTQSPTHLIKTRGQQVTLRCSPKSGHDTVSWYQQALGQGPQFIFQYYEEEERQRGNFPDRFSGHQFPNYSSELNVNALLLGDSALYLCASSSPYRDDSPLHFGNGTRLTVT.